Here is one T cell receptor beta chain with its context. This clonotype was seen at least ten times. Which antigen it targets is not known. No base quality values were provided; no much bigger clone lies one nucleotide off. Receptor libraries were prepared by multiplex PCR. Sequenced using an Illumina HiSeq 4000. To build TCR beta libraries, CDR3 regions were amplified by Arm-PCR using iRepertoire HTBI primers. PCR products were gel purified before sequencing. The study's processing was this. A total of roughly 65 TRBV and about 13 TRBJ segments were identified across samples and were used for gene usage analysis of CDR3 amino acid clonotypes. COPE and FqMerger were used to merge filtered high-quality paired reads into contigs. BLAST was used to align contigs to IMGT TRBV, TRBD and TRBJ reference genes, and CDR3 was defined according to IMGT. Any clonotype with a frequency above 0.1% was classified as a highly expanded clone. Shannon entropy was used to measure repertoire diversity, and the Gini coefficient was used to measure V-J evenness. A clonotype was considered public if more than one individual shared it. The public reads were reprocessed in TCRdb via fastp at Q25 and MiXCR, keeping in-frame beta chains. Each CDR3 protein appears once, grouped with its most common genes and DNA. These V and J calls derive from TCRdb rather than the authors' analysis. The sample records fewer than 350,000 distinct CDR3 sequences, about 20% of which are singletons. More than 30% of the sample comes from the top ten.

This sample was included in a study of regulatory T cells in long-lasting Graves disease (dated by TCRdb to about 2021). Study-level background: Antithyroid drugs had been taken for less than 3 months by newly diagnosed Graves' disease patients. Peripheral blood TCR sequencing and RNA sequencing compared persistent Graves' disease patients with newly diagnosed Graves' disease patients. The study was conducted in China and was registered as a clinical trial. A total of roughly 33 samples were covered by TCR sequencing, comprising approximately 13 persistent and roughly 20 newly diagnosed Graves' disease patients. Paper-wide results and their limitations: Preferential use of TRBV28, TRBJ1-2 and TRBJ2-5 was observed in persistent disease, whereas TRBV20-1 and TRBJ2-1 were favored in newly diagnosed disease. A larger number of public clonotypes was shared among persistent patients (around 2,500) than among newly diagnosed patients (roughly 1,000). Sequencing and analysis were restricted to the TCR beta chain. As a limitation, the authors acknowledged that the small sample size may reduce accuracy. Lower TCR Shannon entropy and fewer highly expanded clones were observed in persistent Graves' disease patients than in newly diagnosed patients, which suggested clonal expansion. Peripheral blood alone was examined, since thyroid tissue, which constituted the primary lesion, could not be accessed.

The germline V gene (reference sequence) provides CDR1 DFQATT and CDR2 SNEGSKA. After removal of 2 bases from V and 3 bases from J, the junction retains 3 bases not matched to a gene. The CDR3 contains 14 residues, cysteine and phenylalanine counted. The sequence is cut down to CDR3 DNA, 42 bases in frame from base 1. The meaning of the sample's time point label: newly diagnosed GD, antithyroid drugs for less than 3 months. RNA was extracted from PBMCs in TRIzol for both TCR sequencing and RNA sequencing. The diagnosis of Graves' disease followed American Thyroid Association guidelines. Patients for the study were recruited at an endocrinology department in Xi'an, China. Each patient gave about 8.1 milliliters of peripheral blood, collected in an EDTA anticoagulant tube. Ficoll Paque Plus density gradient separation was used to isolate PBMCs, and no additional T cell sorting was done. RNA quality was checked with an Agilent 2100 Bioanalyzer and agarose gel, and concentration with a NanoDrop 2000.

The sequence derives from a female donor with Graves disease. The V gene is TRBV20-1 and the J gene is TRBJ2-3; 9 central bases correspond to TRBD1. The sequencing used peripheral blood mononuclear cells (PBMCs), collected at new diagnosis, from a patient treated with antithyroid drugs. The CDR3 loop reads CSARTGTGTDTQYF. The DNA sequence is as follows: TGCAGTGCTAGAACCGGGACAGGGACAGATACGCAGTATTTT.